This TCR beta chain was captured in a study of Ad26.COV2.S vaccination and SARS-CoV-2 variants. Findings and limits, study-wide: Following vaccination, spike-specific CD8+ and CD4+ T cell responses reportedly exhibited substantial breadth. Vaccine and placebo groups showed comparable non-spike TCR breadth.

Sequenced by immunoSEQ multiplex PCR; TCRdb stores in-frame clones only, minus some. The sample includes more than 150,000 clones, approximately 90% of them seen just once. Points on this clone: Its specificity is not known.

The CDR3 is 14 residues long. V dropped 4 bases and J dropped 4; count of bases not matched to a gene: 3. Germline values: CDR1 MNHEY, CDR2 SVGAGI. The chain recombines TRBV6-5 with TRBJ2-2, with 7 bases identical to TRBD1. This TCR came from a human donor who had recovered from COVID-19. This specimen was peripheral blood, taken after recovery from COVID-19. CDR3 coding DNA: TGTGCCAGCAGTTGGACAGGAGTCACCGGGGAGCTGTTTTTT. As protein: CASSWTGVTGELFF.